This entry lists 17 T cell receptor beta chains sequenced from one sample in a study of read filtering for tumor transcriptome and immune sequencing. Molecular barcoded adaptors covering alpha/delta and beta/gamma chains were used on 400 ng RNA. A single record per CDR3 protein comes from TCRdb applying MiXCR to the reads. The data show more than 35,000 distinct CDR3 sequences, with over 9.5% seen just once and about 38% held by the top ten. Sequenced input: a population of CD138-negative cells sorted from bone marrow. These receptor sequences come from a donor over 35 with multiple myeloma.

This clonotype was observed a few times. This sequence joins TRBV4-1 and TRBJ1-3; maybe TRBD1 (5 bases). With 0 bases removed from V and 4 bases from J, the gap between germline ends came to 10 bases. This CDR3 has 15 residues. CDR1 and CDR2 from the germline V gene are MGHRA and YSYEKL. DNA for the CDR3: TGCGCCAGCAGCCAAGACGGGGGGTCCGGAAACACCATATATTTT. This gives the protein CASSQDGGSGNTIYF.

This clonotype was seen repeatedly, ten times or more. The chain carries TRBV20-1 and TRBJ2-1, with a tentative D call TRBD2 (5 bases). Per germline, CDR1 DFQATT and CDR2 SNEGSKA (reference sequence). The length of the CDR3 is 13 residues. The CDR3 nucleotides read TGCAGAGCCTCCGGGGAGCTCTACAATGAGCAGTTCTTC. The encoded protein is CRASGELYNEQFF.

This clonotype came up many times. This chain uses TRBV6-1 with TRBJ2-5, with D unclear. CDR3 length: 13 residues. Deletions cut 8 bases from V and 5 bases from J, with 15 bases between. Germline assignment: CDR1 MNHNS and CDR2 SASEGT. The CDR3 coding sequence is TGTGCCAGCTTCCTAGGGTCCATTGAGACCCAGTACTTC. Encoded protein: CASFLGSIETQYF.

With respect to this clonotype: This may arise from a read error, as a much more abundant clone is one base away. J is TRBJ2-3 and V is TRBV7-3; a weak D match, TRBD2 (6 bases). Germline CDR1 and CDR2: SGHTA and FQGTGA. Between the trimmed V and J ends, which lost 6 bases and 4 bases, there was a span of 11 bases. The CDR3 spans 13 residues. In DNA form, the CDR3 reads TGTGCCAGCAGGCCCGGAGGGCCAGATACGCAGTATTTT. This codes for CASRPGGPDTQYF.

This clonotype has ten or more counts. This CDR3 is CASSRIGTGVSNYGYTF. Written as DNA, the CDR3 is TGTGCCAGCAGCAGGATCGGGACAGGGGTTTCGAACTATGGCTACACCTTC. This chain links TRBV5-5 with TRBJ1-2; 10 bases fit TRBD1. J gave up 2 bases and V 4 bases, and 11 bases lay outside the gene matches. This CDR3 contains 17 residues. Germline values: CDR1 SGHKS, CDR2 YYEKEE (reference sequence).

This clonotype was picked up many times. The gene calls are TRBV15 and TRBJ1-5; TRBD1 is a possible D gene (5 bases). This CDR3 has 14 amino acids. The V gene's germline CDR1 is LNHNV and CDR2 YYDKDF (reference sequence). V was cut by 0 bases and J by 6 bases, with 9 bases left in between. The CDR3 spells CATSRDREFQPQHF. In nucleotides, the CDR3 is TGTGCCACCAGCAGAGACAGGGAATTTCAGCCCCAGCATTTT.

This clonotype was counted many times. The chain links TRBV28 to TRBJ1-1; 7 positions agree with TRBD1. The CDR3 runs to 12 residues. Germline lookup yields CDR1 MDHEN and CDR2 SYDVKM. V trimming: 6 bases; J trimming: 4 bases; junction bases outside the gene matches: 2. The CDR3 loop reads CASSWDSTEAFF. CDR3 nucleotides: TGTGCCAGCAGCTGGGACAGCACTGAAGCTTTCTTT.

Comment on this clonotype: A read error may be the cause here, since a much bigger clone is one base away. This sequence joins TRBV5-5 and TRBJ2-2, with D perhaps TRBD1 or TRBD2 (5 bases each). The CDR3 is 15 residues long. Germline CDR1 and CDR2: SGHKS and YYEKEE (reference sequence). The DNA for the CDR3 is TGTGCCAGCAGCTTGTGGCAGGGTAGTACCGGGGAGCCGTTTTTT. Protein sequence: CASSLWQGSTGEPFF.

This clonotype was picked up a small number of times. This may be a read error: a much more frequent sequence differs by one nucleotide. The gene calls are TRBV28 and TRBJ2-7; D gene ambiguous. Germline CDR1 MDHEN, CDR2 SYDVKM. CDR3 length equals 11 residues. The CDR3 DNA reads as TGTGCCAGCACCAGTAACTACGAGCTGTACTTC. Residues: CASTSNYELYF.

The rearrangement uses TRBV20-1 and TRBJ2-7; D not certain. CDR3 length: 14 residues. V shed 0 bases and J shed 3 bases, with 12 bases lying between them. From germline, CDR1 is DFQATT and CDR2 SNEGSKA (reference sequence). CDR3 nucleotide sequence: TGCAGTGCTAGAGAGCGTGTTCTAAACTACGAGCAGTACTTC. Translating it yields CSARERVLNYEQYF.

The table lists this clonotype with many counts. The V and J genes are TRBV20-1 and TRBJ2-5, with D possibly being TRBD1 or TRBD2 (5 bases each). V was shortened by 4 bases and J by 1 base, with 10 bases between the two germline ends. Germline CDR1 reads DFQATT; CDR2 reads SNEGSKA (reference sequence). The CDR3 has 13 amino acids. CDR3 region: CSAMGVLQETQYF. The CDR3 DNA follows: TGCAGTGCTATGGGGGTTCTCCAAGAGACCCAGTACTTC.

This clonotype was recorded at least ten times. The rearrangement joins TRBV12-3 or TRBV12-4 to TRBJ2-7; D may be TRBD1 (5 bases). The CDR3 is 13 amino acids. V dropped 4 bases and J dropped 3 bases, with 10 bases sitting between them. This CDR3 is CASSSDRIYEQYF. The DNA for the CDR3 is TGTGCCAGCAGTTCCGACAGAATCTACGAGCAGTACTTC.

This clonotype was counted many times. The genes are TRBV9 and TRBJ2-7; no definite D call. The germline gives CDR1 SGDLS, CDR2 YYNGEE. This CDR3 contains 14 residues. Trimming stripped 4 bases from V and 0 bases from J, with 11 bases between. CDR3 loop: CASSPRLDSYEQYF. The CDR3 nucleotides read TGTGCCAGCAGCCCTCGACTGGACTCCTACGAGCAGTACTTC.

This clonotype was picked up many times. The DNA of the CDR3 is TGTGCCAGCAGTTCTCGGACAGCTCTGTCGGAGCGCAATCAGCCCCAGCATTTT. It encodes CASSSRTALSERNQPQHF. The V call is TRBV28, the J call TRBJ1-5; TRBD1 might be the D (6 bases). The CDR3 is made up of 18 amino acids. V was cut by 4 bases and J by 2 bases, with 21 bases left in between. Germline V gives CDR1 MDHEN, CDR2 SYDVKM.

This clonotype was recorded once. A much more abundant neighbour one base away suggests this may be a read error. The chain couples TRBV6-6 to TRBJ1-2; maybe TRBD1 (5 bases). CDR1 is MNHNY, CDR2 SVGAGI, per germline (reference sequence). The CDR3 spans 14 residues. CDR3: CTSSYSTEPYGYTF. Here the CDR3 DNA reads TGTACCAGCAGTTACTCGACAGAACCATATGGCTACACCTTC.

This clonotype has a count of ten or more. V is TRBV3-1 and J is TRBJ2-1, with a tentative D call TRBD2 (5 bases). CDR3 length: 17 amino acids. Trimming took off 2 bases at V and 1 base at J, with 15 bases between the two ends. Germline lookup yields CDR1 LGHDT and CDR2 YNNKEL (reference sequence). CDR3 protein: CASSQSPDFFSYNEQFF. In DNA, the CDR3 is TGTGCCAGCAGCCAATCCCCGGACTTCTTTTCCTACAATGAGCAGTTCTTC.

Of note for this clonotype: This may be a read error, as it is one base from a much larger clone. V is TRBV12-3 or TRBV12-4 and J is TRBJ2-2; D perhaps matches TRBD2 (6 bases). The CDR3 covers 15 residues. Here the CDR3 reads CASSFPGMNTGGLFF. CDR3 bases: TGTGCCAGCAGTTTCCCAGGGATGAACACCGGGGGGCTGTTTTTT.